These 30 T cell receptor beta chains originate from one sample sequenced in a study of response to subunit inactivated influenza vaccine. TCRdb reprocessed the RT-PCR reads via MiXCR and lists one record per CDR3 protein. The repertoire holds 450,000 to 700,000 distinct CDR3 sequences, roughly 15% seen once, with around 10% in the top ten. Here the sequenced sample was PBMCs from blood, taken about 11 days after vaccination. The receptors stem from a man aged 45-65 years who received an inactivated influenza vaccine.

The J gene is TRBJ2-1, the V gene TRBV5-1; the D call may be TRBD1 or TRBD2 (5 bases each). From germline, CDR1 is SGHRS and CDR2 YFSETQ. This CDR3 contains 18 residues. Trimming stripped 0 bases from V and 4 bases from J, with 20 bases between. This CDR3 is CASSLGSGGAPAYNEQFF. Written as DNA, the CDR3 is TGCGCCAGCAGCTTGGGGTCTGGGGGAGCCCCTGCTTACAATGAGCAGTTCTTC.

This clonotype has a count of ten or more. CDR3 sequence (DNA): TGCAGTGCTAGAACACAAGATACTAGCGGGAGTGTGTTCTTC. Its protein is CSARTQDTSGSVFF. This chain connects TRBV20-1 to TRBJ2-1; 11 nucleotides line up with TRBD2. The trim removed 2 bases at V and 15 bases at J, leaving 12 bases unmatched. The germline gives CDR1 DFQATT, CDR2 SNEGSKA (reference sequence). The CDR3 extends over 14 amino acids.

J is TRBJ2-5 and V is TRBV12-3 or TRBV12-4, with D uncertain. The CDR3 consists of 14 residues. V shed 7 bases and J shed 2 bases, with 14 bases lying between them. CDR3 DNA: TGTGCCAGCACCAAATCGGACGGTCAAGAGACCCAGTACTTC. Protein product: CASTKSDGQETQYF.

There are a few counts of this clonotype. The V call is TRBV25-1, the J call TRBJ1-1; D unresolved. CDR1 MGHDK and CDR2 SYGVNS come from the germline V gene. The length of the CDR3 is 13 residues. V lost 3 bases, J lost 1 base, and 6 bases lay in between. The CDR3 bases are TGTGCCAGCAGTGACGGTTGGAACACTGAAGCTTTCTTT. It yields the protein CASSDGWNTEAFF.

The table lists this clonotype with a few counts. The chain is built from TRBV24-1 and TRBJ2-3; 12 bases are a match to TRBD1. V lost 5 bases to trimming and J lost 6 bases; unmatched junction nucleotides: 5. Germline V gives CDR1 KGHDR, CDR2 SFDVKD. CDR3 length: 15 residues. CDR3 sequence (DNA): TGTGCCACCAGTGGGGGACAGGGGGCCAGGGATACGCAGTATTTT. Amino acid sequence: CATSGGQGARDTQYF.

This clonotype was counted only a few times. For the CDR3, the DNA is TGTGCCAGCAGCGGGGAAGGGTACCACGAGCAGTACTTC. Translating gives CASSGEGYHEQYF. This rearrangement joins TRBV7-9 to TRBJ2-7; unclear D gene. CDR1 is SEHNR and CDR2 is FQNEAQ in the germline V gene (reference sequence). V was shortened by 5 bases and J by 5 bases, with 13 bases between the two germline ends. The CDR3 totals 13 residues.

J is TRBJ2-3 and V is TRBV4-3; D is uncertain. The CDR3 is 18 amino acids. The V and J ends lost 0 bases and 0 bases respectively, with 16 bases between them. Germline V gene data show CDR1 as LGHNA and CDR2 as YSLEER. The CDR3 spells CASSQEGYGRSSTDTQYF. The CDR3 nucleotides read TGCGCCAGCAGCCAAGAAGGGTATGGGCGGAGCAGCACAGATACGCAGTATTTT.

J is TRBJ2-7 and V is TRBV29-1; 9 nucleotides align to TRBD1. With V trimmed by 6 bases and J by 4 bases, 7 bases remained unmatched. The CDR3 spans 13 residues. Looked up from germline, CDR1 is SQVTM and CDR2 is ANQGSEA. The CDR3 DNA follows: TGCAGCGTCGCACAGGGGGCACCATACGAGCAGTACTTC. It encodes CSVAQGAPYEQYF.

This clonotype was found a few times. The chain joins TRBV28 to TRBJ2-7, with TRBD1 matching 9 bases. After removal of 2 bases from V and 3 bases from J, the junction contained 11 bases not matched to a gene. The CDR3 totals 17 residues. Germline V gene sequence: CDR1 MDHEN, CDR2 SYDVKM. The CDR3 region is CASSLTRGQGLSYEQYF. For the CDR3, the DNA is TGTGCCAGCAGTTTAACCCGGGGACAGGGCCTTAGCTACGAGCAGTACTTC. The whole variable domain, remainder taken from reference TRBV28 and TRBJ2-7, is DVKVTQSSRYLVKRTGEKVFLECVQDMDHENMFWYRQDPGLGLRLIYFSYDVKMKEKGDIPEGYSVSREKKERFSLILESASTNQTSMYLCASSLTRGQGLSYEQYFGPGTRLTVT.

The table lists this clonotype with a few counts. The CDR3 here is CASSLASGQPQHF. CDR3 DNA sequence: TGTGCCAGCAGTTTAGCGTCGGGCCAGCCCCAGCATTTT. The gene calls are TRBV12-3 or TRBV12-4 and TRBJ1-5; D gene uncertain. CDR3 length: 13 residues. Trimming stripped 0 bases from V and 7 bases from J, with 7 bases between.

This clonotype was detected a few times. V usage is TRBV12-3 or TRBV12-4 and J usage is TRBJ2-5; D could derive from TRBD1 or TRBD2 (5 bases each). Trimming took off 6 bases at V and 4 bases at J, with 12 bases between the two ends. This CDR3 is built from 13 residues. CDR3 DNA: TGTGCCAGCAGGAACCGGGGCATAGAGACCCAGTACTTC. Amino acids: CASRNRGIETQYF.

The sample holds a few counts of this clonotype. This chain links TRBV12-2 with TRBJ2-5; TRBD1 is taken as the D call from the table, unchecked against the DNA. TRBV12-2 is given as a pseudogene. The CDR3 has 15 residues. CDR3 sequence (DNA): TGTGCAAGTCGCTTAGGTGTTTCAGGGTTGGGGACCCAGTACTTC. Its protein is CASRLGVSGLGTQYF.

This clonotype was detected a few times. The chain has TRBV12-3 or TRBV12-4 and TRBJ2-2; D remains ambiguous. This CDR3 region has 14 residues. V gave up 3 bases and J gave up 4 bases, with 9 bases separating them. The CDR3 nucleotides are TGTGCCAGCAGTTTTGCACGGAGCACCGGGGAGCTGTTTTTT. It codes for CASSFARSTGELFF.

The chain uses TRBV10-3 and TRBJ2-7; D is possibly TRBD1 (6 bases). CDR3 length: 12 residues. V lost 5 bases to trimming and J lost 6 bases, with 11 bases between them. CDR1 is ENHRY, CDR2 SYGVKD, per germline. CDR3 loop: CAISSGVGEQYF. For the CDR3, the DNA is TGTGCCATCAGTTCAGGGGTCGGCGAGCAGTACTTC.

The rearrangement uses TRBV11-2 and TRBJ2-1; 13 nucleotides line up with TRBD2. This CDR3 has 21 amino acids. The junction had 18 bases not matched to a gene; V was cut back by 4 bases and J by 3 bases. Germline loops: CDR1 SGHAT, CDR2 FQNNGV. The CDR3 loop reads CASSSDLVGLAGNRFYNEQFF. The CDR3 DNA is TGTGCCAGCAGCTCCGACCTCGTGGGACTAGCGGGGAACAGATTCTACAATGAGCAGTTCTTC.

This clonotype occurred a few times. This sequence joins TRBV5-6 and TRBJ1-3; 8 bases are a match to TRBD1. V lost 5 bases to trimming and J lost 4 bases; unmatched junction nucleotides: 8. The CDR3 is made up of 15 amino acids. The germline CDR1 and CDR2 sequences are SGHDT and YYEEEE. In DNA form, the CDR3 reads TGTGCCAGCAGACCCAGGGGGCGTCAAGGAAACACCATATATTTT. This sequence encodes CASRPRGRQGNTIYF.

The sample holds a few counts of this clonotype. This chain connects TRBV20-1 to TRBJ2-3; 9 bases line up with TRBD2. From germline, CDR1 is DFQATT and CDR2 SNEGSKA (reference sequence). After removal of 6 bases from V and 4 bases from J, the junction contained 17 bases not matched to a gene. The CDR3 covers 17 residues. The CDR3 DNA reads as TGCAGTGCCATCGACACTAGCGGGCCCCAAGCCCCAGATACGCAGTATTTT. Translating gives CSAIDTSGPQAPDTQYF.

The chain couples TRBV20-1 to TRBJ2-3, with 12 bases fitting TRBD2. After removal of 6 bases from V and 5 bases from J, the junction contained 6 bases not matched to a gene. CDR1 is DFQATT, CDR2 SNEGSKA, per germline (reference sequence). The CDR3 contains 14 residues. The CDR3 DNA reads as TGCAGTGCAAGACTAGCGGGAGTAAAAGATACGCAGTATTTT. Its translation: CSARLAGVKDTQYF.

The chain is built from TRBV4-3 and TRBJ1-2, with a tentative D call TRBD1 (6 bases). V dropped 0 bases and J dropped 9 bases, with 11 bases sitting between them. The CDR3 consists of 13 residues. Germline-derived CDR1 and CDR2 are LGHNA and YSLEER. CDR3 sequence: CASSQDRGGSYTF. As DNA, the CDR3 is TGCGCCAGCAGCCAAGATCGAGGGGGAAGCTACACCTTC.

This clonotype has a count of ten or more. The chain joins TRBV6-5 to TRBJ1-3; D uncertain. CDR3 length: 15 residues. CDR1 and CDR2 from the germline V gene are MNHEY and SVGAGI. Trimming cost V 4 bases and J 1 base, with 11 bases left between them. The CDR3: CASSLQVASGNTIYF. CDR3 bases: TGTGCCAGCAGTTTGCAGGTGGCTTCTGGAAACACCATATATTTT.

The V gene is TRBV5-1, the J gene TRBJ2-2; TRBD1 or TRBD2 may be the D gene (5 bases each). Germline loops: CDR1 SGHRS, CDR2 YFSETQ. This CDR3 comprises 16 residues. Trimming pared 4 bases from V and 3 bases from J, leaving 16 bases between. Written as DNA, the CDR3 is TGCGCCAGCAGCACAAGGGACCGGGGATACACCGGGGAGCTGTTTTTT. Protein sequence: CASSTRDRGYTGELFF. The full variable domain, in which reference TRBV5-1 and TRBJ2-2 provide the parts outside the CDR3, is KAGVTQTPRYLIKTRGQQVTLSCSPISGHRSVSWYQQTPGQGLQFLFEYFSETQRNKGNFPGRFSGRQFSNSRSEMNVSTLELGDSALYLCASSTRDRGYTGELFFGEGSRLTVL.

J is TRBJ2-7 and V is TRBV27; 8 bases agree with TRBD1. Germline V gene data show CDR1 as MNHEY and CDR2 as SMNVEV (reference sequence). CDR3 size: 14 residues. J was trimmed by 7 bases and V by 3 bases; bases with no gene match: 8. CDR3 in amino acids: CASSLWTGSLEQYF. Written as DNA, the CDR3 is TGTGCCAGCAGTTTGTGGACAGGGTCTTTGGAGCAGTACTTC.

This clonotype was picked up a small number of times. The chain carries TRBV4-1 and TRBJ1-4; unclear D gene. Trimming removed 2 bases from V and 8 bases from J, with 9 bases in between. The CDR3 has 13 residues. CDR1 is MGHRA and CDR2 is YSYEKL in the germline V gene. CDR3 sequence: CASSQRDYEKLFF. The CDR3 bases are TGCGCCAGCAGCCAACGGGATTACGAAAAACTGTTTTTT.

This clonotype has more than one count but fewer than ten. The gene calls are TRBV5-1 and TRBJ2-2; TRBD2 matches at 14 bases. The CDR3 sequence is 18 residues long. V dropped 4 bases and J dropped 0; count of bases not matched to a gene: 5. CDR1 and CDR2 from the germline V gene are SGHRS and YFSETQ. The CDR3 DNA reads TGCGCCAGCAGCCGGGGACTAGCGGGGGACCCGAACACCGGGGAGCTGTTTTTT. It translates to CASSRGLAGDPNTGELFF.

This rearrangement joins TRBV11-2 to TRBJ2-5; D gene uncertain. Between the trimmed V and J ends, which lost 1 base and 1 base, there was a span of 16 bases. The CDR3 is 17 amino acids. Germline-derived CDR1 and CDR2 are SGHAT and FQNNGV. CDR3 loop: CASSLGLGSTSQETQYF. CDR3 nucleotide sequence: TGTGCCAGCAGCTTAGGTTTAGGGTCTACATCCCAAGAGACCCAGTACTTC.

In its sample, this clonotype was seen a few times. The CDR3 DNA follows: TGCAGCGTTCAACTAGGGGGGGCCGGTGAGCAGTACTTC. Amino acids: CSVQLGGAGEQYF. The genes are TRBV29-1 and TRBJ2-7, with a weak D call TRBD2 (7 bases). CDR1 SQVTM and CDR2 ANQGSEA come from the germline V gene. CDR3 length: 13 amino acids. Deletions cut 5 bases from V and 7 bases from J, with 18 bases between.

This clonotype came up a few times. J is TRBJ2-7 and V is TRBV20-1; D uncertain. V lost 0 bases to trimming and J lost 3 bases, with 3 bases between them. Per germline, CDR1 DFQATT and CDR2 SNEGSKA (reference sequence). The CDR3 spans 11 residues. The CDR3 is CSARDFYEQYF. The CDR3 bases are TGCAGTGCTAGAGACTTCTACGAGCAGTACTTC.

The chain joins TRBV7-9 to TRBJ2-7, with TRBD1 matching over 9 bases. The CDR3 contains 17 residues. V gave up 4 bases and J gave up 2 bases; unmatched junction bases: 12. CDR1 SEHNR and CDR2 FQNEAQ come from the germline V gene (reference sequence). The CDR3 loop reads CASSSYNRGRLPYEQYF. CDR3 coding DNA: TGTGCCAGCAGCTCATACAACAGGGGGCGTCTCCCCTACGAGCAGTACTTC.

The sample holds one count of this clonotype. V is TRBV5-1 and J is TRBJ2-1; 7 bases match TRBD2. CDR3 length: 16 residues. J gave up 1 base and V 0 bases, and 4 bases lay outside the gene matches. Germline loops: CDR1 SGHRS, CDR2 YFSETQ. CDR3 loop: CASSLVSGYSYNEQFF. The CDR3 coding sequence is TGCGCCAGCAGCTTGGTTAGCGGGTATTCCTACAATGAGCAGTTCTTC.

This chain connects TRBV12-3 or TRBV12-4 to TRBJ1-3; D may be TRBD1 (6 bases). The CDR3 runs to 13 residues. Between the trimmed V and J ends, which lost 9 bases and 0 bases, there was a span of 9 bases. CDR3 sequence: CASRTVSGNTIYF. In DNA form, the CDR3 reads TGTGCCAGTAGGACAGTCTCTGGAAACACCATATATTTT.